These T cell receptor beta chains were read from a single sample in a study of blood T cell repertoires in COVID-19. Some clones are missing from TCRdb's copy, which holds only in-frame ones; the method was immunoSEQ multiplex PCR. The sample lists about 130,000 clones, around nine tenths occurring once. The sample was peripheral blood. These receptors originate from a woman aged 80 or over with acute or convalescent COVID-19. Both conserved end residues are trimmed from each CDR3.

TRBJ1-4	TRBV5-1	ASSLEGRNEKLF
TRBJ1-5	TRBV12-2	ASRLVTRGWQPQH
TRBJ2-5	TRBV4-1	ASRQQGTKETQY
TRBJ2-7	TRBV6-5	ASATSGLGHEQY
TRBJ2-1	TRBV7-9	ASSNDRVGKNEQF
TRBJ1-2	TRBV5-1	ASSSGQGYGYT
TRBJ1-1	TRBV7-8	ASSPGTANTEAF
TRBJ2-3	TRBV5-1	ASSYLGGGAPDTQY
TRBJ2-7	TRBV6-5	ASSTGTSGAYEQY
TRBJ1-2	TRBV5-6	ASSPTEDYGYT
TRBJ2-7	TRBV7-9	ASSLFYSINEQY
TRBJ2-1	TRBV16	ASSQSTGEQF
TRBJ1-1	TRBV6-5	ASQGARSEAF
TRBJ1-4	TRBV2	ASSGTGSREKLF
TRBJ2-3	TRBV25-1	ASSERGQGSTSTDTQY
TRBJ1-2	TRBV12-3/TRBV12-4	ASSGQSYYGYT
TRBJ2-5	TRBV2	ASSGRQETQY
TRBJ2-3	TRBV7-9	ASSLPSLRGTDTQY
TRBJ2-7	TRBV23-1	ASSLAMQAFSYEQY
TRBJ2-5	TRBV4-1	ASSQSQGGGETQY
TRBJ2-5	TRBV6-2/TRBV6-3	ASSSIAGGYQETQY
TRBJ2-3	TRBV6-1	ASNEQERNTQY
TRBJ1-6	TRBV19	ASSIDGARNSPLH
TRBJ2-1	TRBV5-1	ASSLYGTGVGNEQF
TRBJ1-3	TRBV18	ASSPGTGLGNTIY
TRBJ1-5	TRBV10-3	ATAGQGVDQPQH
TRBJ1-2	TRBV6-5	ASSPTGNYGYT
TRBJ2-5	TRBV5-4	ASSLGGAKYQETQY
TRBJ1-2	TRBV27	ASSLSKGGQGALGYT